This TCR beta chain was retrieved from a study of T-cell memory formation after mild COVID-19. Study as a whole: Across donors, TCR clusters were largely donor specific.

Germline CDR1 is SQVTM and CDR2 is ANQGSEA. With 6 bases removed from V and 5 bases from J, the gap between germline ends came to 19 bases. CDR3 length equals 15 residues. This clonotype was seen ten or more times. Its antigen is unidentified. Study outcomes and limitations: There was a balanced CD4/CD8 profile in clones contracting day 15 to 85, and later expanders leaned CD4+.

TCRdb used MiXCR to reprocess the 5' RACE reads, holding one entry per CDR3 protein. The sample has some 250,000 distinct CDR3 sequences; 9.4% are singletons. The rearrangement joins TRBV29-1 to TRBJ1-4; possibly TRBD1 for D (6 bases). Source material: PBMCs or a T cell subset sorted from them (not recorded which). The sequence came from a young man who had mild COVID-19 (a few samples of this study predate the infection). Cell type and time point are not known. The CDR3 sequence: CSVRGTPRQNEKLFF. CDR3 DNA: TGCAGCGTGCGGGGGACACCCAGACAGAATGAAAAACTGTTTTTT.